The sequence of this TCR beta chain was determined in a study of T cell responses to AZD1222 COVID-19 vaccine. General observations from the study: Recipients of two AZD1222 doses showed rising Spike-specific TCR breadth and depth.

The V end lost 4 bases, the J end lost 0 bases, and 7 bases lay between the germline ends. CDR1 and CDR2 (germline): SNHLY, FYNNEI. This CDR3 is built from 14 residues. As for this clone: Its antigen is still unknown.

Repertoires were generated with immunoSEQ multiplex PCR, while TCRdb's copy carries only in-frame clones and drops some. The sample records fewer than 150,000 clones, approximately 88% being singletons. The origin of this receptor is an adult who received the AZD1222 COVID-19 vaccine. The input for sequencing was peripheral blood, taken 28 days after the second AZD1222 dose. The rearrangement joins TRBV2 to TRBJ1-5; D gene ambiguous. This CDR3 reads CASSVRDSNQPQHF. The CDR3 coding sequence is TGTGCCAGCAGTGTACGGGATAGCAATCAGCCCCAGCATTTT.